The text below deals with one T cell receptor (beta chain). These data originate in a study of T cells expressing NK-cell markers. TCRdb re-called the 5' RACE reads; every CDR3 protein appears as one record, without DNA. The sample table includes some 140,000 distinct CDR3 sequences. The germline gives CDR1 SEHNR, CDR2 FQNEAQ (reference sequence). The CDR3 runs to 16 residues. The TCR sequence derives from a woman between 50 and 59 years old in good health. Sequenced sample: blood T cells: a sorted CD56 or NKG2C T cell subset, CD4+ or CD8+ T cells, or bulk PBMC T cells (not recorded which). The V call is TRBV7-9, the J call TRBJ2-6; the D gene TCRdb calls, TRBD1, cannot be checked with no DNA. CDR3 loop: CASSPMTGTGANVLTF.